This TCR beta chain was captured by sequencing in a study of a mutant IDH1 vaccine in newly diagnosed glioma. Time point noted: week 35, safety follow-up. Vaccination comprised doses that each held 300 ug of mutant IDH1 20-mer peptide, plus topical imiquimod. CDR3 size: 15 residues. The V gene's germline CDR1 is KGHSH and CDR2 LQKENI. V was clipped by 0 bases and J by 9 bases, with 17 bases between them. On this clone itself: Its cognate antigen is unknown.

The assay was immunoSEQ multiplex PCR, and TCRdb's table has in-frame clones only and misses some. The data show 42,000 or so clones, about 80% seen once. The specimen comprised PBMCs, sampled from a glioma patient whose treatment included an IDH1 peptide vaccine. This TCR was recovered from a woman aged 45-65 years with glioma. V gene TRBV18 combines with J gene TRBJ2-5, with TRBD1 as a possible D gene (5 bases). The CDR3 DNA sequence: TGTGCCAGCTCACCACCGACAAACCAGGGTTTGGCCCAGTACTTC. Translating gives CASSPPTNQGLAQYF.